The rows below give T cell receptor beta chains drawn from one sample of a study of blood T cells in healthy people across ages. TCRdb passed the 5' RACE reads through MiXCR, listing each CDR3 protein once. The sample has just over 800,000 distinct CDR3 sequences; 62% are singletons. Sequencing input: blood. The receptor set was obtained from a man aged 30 to 45 in good health. CDR3s include the opening cysteine and the closing phenylalanine or tryptophan. D genes are given only for firm matches. Clone size appears in some rows only: once, few, many, or a class for an expanded clone.

J gene,clone size,D gene,V gene,CDR3 protein,CDR3 DNA
TRBJ2-4,.,.,TRBV6-1,CASKRAGDLAKNIQYF,TGTGCCAGCAAAAGGGCTGGGGATCTAGCCAAAAACATTCAGTACTTC
TRBJ1-2,few,.,TRBV10-3,CATGQGSRDGYTF,TGTGCCACCGGTCAGGGGAGCAGGGATGGCTACACCTTC
TRBJ1-2,once,TRBD1,TRBV11-2,CASSPMNRGYTF,TGTGCCAGCAGCCCAATGAACAGGGGGTACACCTTC
TRBJ1-2,.,.,TRBV7-2,CASSSRGTPLGYTF,TGTGCCAGCAGCTCACGCGGGACACCTCTAGGCTACACCTTC
TRBJ2-1,.,TRBD2,TRBV4-2,CASSPRGGLGNEQFF,TGTGCCAGCAGCCCCCGGGGAGGGTTGGGAAATGAGCAGTTCTTC
TRBJ2-1,.,.,TRBV7-2,CASSSQGTPKGREQFF,TGTGCCAGCAGCTCTCAAGGGACTCCTAAAGGGAGGGAGCAGTTCTTC
TRBJ2-7,.,.,TRBV7-2,CASSLVPSGGAYEQYF,TGTGCCAGCAGCTTAGTCCCCTCAGGGGGGGCCTACGAGCAGTACTTC
TRBJ2-3,few,TRBD2,TRBV6-4,CASSDSRGELAGGPDTQYF,TGTGCCAGCAGTGACTCAAGAGGGGAACTAGCGGGGGGGCCAGATACGCAGTATTTT
TRBJ2-1,.,TRBD2,TRBV29-1,CSVVRGTEQFF,TGCAGCGTTGTGCGGGGGACTGAGCAGTTCTTC
TRBJ2-5,.,.,TRBV5-1,CASSFFTRQETQYF,TGCGCCAGCAGCTTTTTTACCAGGCAAGAGACCCAGTACTTC
TRBJ1-4,few,.,TRBV15,CATSRGANNEKLFF,TGTGCCACCAGCAGAGGTGCCAATAATGAAAAACTGTTTTTT
TRBJ1-2,.,.,TRBV21-1,CASNFYGYTF,TGTGCCAGCAACTTTTATGGCTACACCTTC
TRBJ1-2,.,.,TRBV6-2/TRBV6-3,CASSYHERPTGYGYTF,TGTGCCAGCAGTTACCACGAACGCCCGACAGGCTATGGCTACACCTTC
TRBJ2-1,.,TRBD2,TRBV20-1,CSATGGTSGENEQFF,TGCAGTGCAACGGGTGGGACTAGCGGGGAGAATGAGCAGTTCTTC
TRBJ2-7,.,TRBD2,TRBV27,CASSWNGGDSYEQYF,TGTGCCAGCAGTTGGAACGGGGGGGACTCCTACGAGCAGTACTTC
TRBJ2-7,.,TRBD2,TRBV28,CASSTSGGPSYEQYF,TGTGCCAGCAGTACTAGCGGGGGGCCCTCCTACGAGCAGTACTTC
TRBJ2-5,.,.,TRBV3-1,CASSLPLGHLYQETQYF,TGTGCCAGCAGCCTCCCGCTGGGACACTTGTACCAAGAGACCCAGTACTTC
TRBJ2-7,few,TRBD2,TRBV6-5,CASSWTSGGYEQYF,TGTGCCAGCAGTTGGACTAGCGGGGGGTACGAGCAGTACTTC
TRBJ2-3,.,TRBD2,TRBV25-1,CASSVPSGGDTQYF,TGTGCCAGCAGTGTGCCTAGCGGCGGAGATACGCAGTATTTT
TRBJ2-1,.,.,TRBV9,CTSSEYNEQFF,TGTACCAGCAGCGAGTACAATGAGCAGTTCTTC
TRBJ2-1,few,TRBD1,TRBV5-1,CASSLLGQGGNEQFF,TGCGCCAGCAGCTTGTTAGGACAGGGGGGGAATGAGCAGTTCTTC
TRBJ2-1,.,.,TRBV20-1,CSAEDPGLEQFF,TGCAGTGCTGAGGATCCGGGGCTTGAGCAGTTCTTC
TRBJ2-3,.,.,TRBV3-1,CASSQEAVVDTQYF,TGTGCCAGCAGCCAAGAGGCGGTGGTAGATACGCAGTATTTT
TRBJ2-5,.,.,TRBV7-7,CASSADWGAETQYF,TGTGCCAGCAGCGCAGATTGGGGGGCAGAGACCCAGTACTTC
TRBJ1-2,once,TRBD1,TRBV4-3,CASSQTPGQGYGYTF,TGCGCCAGCAGCCAGACCCCGGGACAGGGCTATGGCTACACCTTC
TRBJ1-4,.,.,TRBV7-2,CASSLGSQGEEKLFF,TGTGCCAGCAGCTTAGGTAGTCAGGGAGAGGAAAAACTGTTTTTT
TRBJ2-2,.,TRBD2,TRBV28,CASRGLAGDTSNTGELFF,TGTGCCAGCAGGGGACTAGCGGGGGACACTTCGAACACCGGGGAGCTGTTTTTT
TRBJ2-7,many,.,TRBV6-2/TRBV6-3,CAAVTRGPYEQYF,TGTGCCGCAGTTACCAGGGGACCCTACGAGCAGTACTTC
TRBJ2-4,.,TRBD2,TRBV2,CVSSLLAGGPDIQYF,TGTGTCAGCAGCTTACTAGCGGGGGGGCCGGACATTCAGTACTTC
TRBJ2-7,.,.,TRBV20-1,CSAHRGARVSYEQYF,TGCAGTGCCCATCGTGGGGCGAGAGTCTCCTACGAGCAGTACTTC
TRBJ2-3,.,TRBD2,TRBV20-1,CSAERGNTDTQYF,TGCAGTGCTGAGCGGGGGAACACAGATACGCAGTATTTT
TRBJ2-7,.,.,TRBV4-3,CASSQDKVSYEQYF,TGCGCCAGCAGCCAAGATAAGGTCTCCTACGAGCAGTACTTC
TRBJ1-6,once,.,TRBV28,CASSNNRPLHF,TGTGCCAGCAGCAACAATCGGCCCCTCCACTTT
TRBJ2-3,.,.,TRBV2,CASKGASGTDTQYF,TGTGCCAGCAAAGGGGCATCGGGCACAGATACGCAGTATTTT
TRBJ2-1,.,TRBD2,TRBV7-9,CASSPPIGTSGVRTYNEQFF,TGCGCCAGCAGCCCCCCGATTGGGACTAGCGGGGTTAGAACCTACAATGAGCAGTTCTTC
TRBJ2-7,.,.,TRBV10-3,CAISAPNYNEQYF,TGTGCCATCAGTGCGCCTAATTACAATGAGCAGTACTTC
TRBJ2-1,.,.,TRBV6-6,CASTHTGEQFF,TGTGCCAGCACTCACACGGGTGAGCAGTTCTTC
TRBJ2-7,.,.,TRBV20-1,CSAIGLGDMAYEQYF,TGCAGTGCTATAGGGCTTGGGGACATGGCCTACGAGCAGTACTTC
TRBJ2-7,.,.,TRBV29-1,CSVVGLLEEVNSYEQYF,TGCAGCGTTGTCGGCCTCCTGGAGGAGGTTAACTCCTACGAGCAGTACTTC
TRBJ2-3,.,TRBD1,TRBV7-2,CASSTSDRGLYTQYF,TGTGCCAGCAGCACGTCGGACAGGGGGTTATATACGCAGTATTTT
TRBJ1-2,few,TRBD1,TRBV4-3,CASSQDRQGASGYTF,TGCGCCAGCAGCCAAGATCGGCAGGGGGCAAGTGGCTACACCTTC
TRBJ2-7,few,.,TRBV9,CASSVGAEQYF,TGTGCCAGCAGTGTGGGCGCCGAGCAGTACTTC
TRBJ2-5,.,TRBD1,TRBV11-2,CASSQNDRDKTQYF,TGTGCCAGCAGCCAGAACGACAGGGATAAGACCCAGTACTTC
TRBJ2-3,.,TRBD2,TRBV6-5,CASSYAGGWTDTQYF,TGTGCCAGCAGTTACGCGGGGGGGTGGACAGATACGCAGTATTTT